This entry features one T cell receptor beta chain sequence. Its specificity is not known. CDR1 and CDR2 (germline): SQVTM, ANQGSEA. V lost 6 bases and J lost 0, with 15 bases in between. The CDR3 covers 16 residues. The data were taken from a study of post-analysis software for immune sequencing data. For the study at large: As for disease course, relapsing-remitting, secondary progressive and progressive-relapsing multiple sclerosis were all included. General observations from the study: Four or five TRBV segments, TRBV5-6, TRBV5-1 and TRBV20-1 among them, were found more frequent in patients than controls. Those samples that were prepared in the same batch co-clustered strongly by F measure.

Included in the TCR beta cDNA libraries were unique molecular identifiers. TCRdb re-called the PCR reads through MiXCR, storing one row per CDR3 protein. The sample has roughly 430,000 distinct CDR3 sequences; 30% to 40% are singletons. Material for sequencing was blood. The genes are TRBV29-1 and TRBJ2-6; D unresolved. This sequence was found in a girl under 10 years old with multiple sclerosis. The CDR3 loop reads CSVRLAESSGANVLTF. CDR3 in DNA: TGCAGCGTCCGCCTGGCGGAGAGCTCTGGGGCCAACGTCCTGACTTTC.